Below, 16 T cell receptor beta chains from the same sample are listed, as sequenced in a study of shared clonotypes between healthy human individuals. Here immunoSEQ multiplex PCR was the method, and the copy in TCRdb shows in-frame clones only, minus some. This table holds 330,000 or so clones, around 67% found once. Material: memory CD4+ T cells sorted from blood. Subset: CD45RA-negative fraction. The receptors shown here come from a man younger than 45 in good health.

In DNA form, the CDR3 reads TGTGCCTGGAGTGATGGACAGAGGAATCAGCCCCAGCATTTT. As protein: CAWSDGQRNQPQHF. The chain recombines TRBV30 with TRBJ1-5; D possibly corresponds to TRBD1 (6 bases). Trimming removed 1 base at V and 4 bases at J, with 11 bases between. This CDR3 is built from 14 residues. From germline, CDR1 is GTSNPN and CDR2 SVGIG (reference sequence).

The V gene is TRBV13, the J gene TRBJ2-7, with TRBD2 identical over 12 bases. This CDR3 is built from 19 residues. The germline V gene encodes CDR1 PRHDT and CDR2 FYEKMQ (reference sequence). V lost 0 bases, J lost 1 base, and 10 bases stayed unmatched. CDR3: CASSLGLASGRAKSYEQYF. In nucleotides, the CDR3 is TGTGCCAGCAGCTTAGGCCTTGCTAGCGGGAGGGCCAAGTCCTACGAGCAGTACTTC.

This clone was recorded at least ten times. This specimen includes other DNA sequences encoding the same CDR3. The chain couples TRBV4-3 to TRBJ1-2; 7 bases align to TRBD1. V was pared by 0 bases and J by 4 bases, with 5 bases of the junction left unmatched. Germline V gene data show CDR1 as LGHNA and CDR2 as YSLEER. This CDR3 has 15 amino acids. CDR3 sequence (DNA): TGCGCCAGCAGCCAAGATGCCCAGGGGGGCTATGGCTACACCTTC. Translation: CASSQDAQGGYGYTF.

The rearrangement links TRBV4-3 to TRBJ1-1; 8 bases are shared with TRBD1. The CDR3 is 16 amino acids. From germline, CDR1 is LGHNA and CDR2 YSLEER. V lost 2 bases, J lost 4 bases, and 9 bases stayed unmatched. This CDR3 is CASSQLTGQGATEAFF. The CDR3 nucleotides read TGCGCCAGCAGCCAATTGACGGGGCAGGGGGCCACTGAAGCTTTCTTT.

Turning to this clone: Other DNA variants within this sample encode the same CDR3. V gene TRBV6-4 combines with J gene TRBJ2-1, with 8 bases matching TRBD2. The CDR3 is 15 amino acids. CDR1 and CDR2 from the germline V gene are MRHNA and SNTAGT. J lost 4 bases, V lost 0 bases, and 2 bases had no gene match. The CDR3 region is CASSDSAGGYNEQFF. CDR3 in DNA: TGTGCCAGCAGTGACTCGGCGGGAGGATACAATGAGCAGTTCTTC.

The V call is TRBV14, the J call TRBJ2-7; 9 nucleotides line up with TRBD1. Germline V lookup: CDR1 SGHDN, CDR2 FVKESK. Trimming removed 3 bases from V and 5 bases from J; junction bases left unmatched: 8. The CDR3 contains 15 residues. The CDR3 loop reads CASSHPGTGWHEQYF. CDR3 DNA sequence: TGTGCCAGCAGCCACCCCGGGACAGGGTGGCACGAGCAGTACTTC. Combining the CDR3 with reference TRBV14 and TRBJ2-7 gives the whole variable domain EAGVTQFPSHSVIEKGQTVTLRCDPISGHDNLYWYRRVMGKEIKFLLHFVKESKQDESGMPNNRFLAERTGGTYSTLKVQPAELEDSGVYFCASSHPGTGWHEQYFGPGTRLTVT.

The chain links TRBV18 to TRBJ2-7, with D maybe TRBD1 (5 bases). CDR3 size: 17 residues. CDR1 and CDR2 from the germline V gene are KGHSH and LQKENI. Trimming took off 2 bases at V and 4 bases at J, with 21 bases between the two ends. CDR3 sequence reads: CASSPGAFPPPGYEQYF. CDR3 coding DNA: TGTGCCAGCTCACCAGGGGCATTCCCTCCCCCCGGTTACGAGCAGTACTTC. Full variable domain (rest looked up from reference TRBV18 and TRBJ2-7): NAGVMQNPRHLVRRRGQEARLRCSPMKGHSHVYWYRQLPEEGLKFMVYLQKENIIDESGMPKERFSAEFPKEGPSILRIQQVVRGDSAAYFCASSPGAFPPPGYEQYFGPGTRLTVT.

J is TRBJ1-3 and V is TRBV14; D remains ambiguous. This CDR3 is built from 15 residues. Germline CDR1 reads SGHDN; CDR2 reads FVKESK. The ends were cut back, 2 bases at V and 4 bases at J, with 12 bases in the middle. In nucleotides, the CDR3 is TGTGCCAGCAGCCAAACTGACGGCCGGGGAAACACCATATATTTT. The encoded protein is CASSQTDGRGNTIYF.

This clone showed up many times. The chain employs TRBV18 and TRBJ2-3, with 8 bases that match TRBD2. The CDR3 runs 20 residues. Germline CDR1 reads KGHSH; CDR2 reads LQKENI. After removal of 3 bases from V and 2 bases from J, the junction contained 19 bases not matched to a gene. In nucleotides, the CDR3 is TGTGCCAGCTCACCTGACATGAACCGATTGAGCGGGAGCGACACAGATACGCAGTATTTT. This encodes CASSPDMNRLSGSDTDTQYF.

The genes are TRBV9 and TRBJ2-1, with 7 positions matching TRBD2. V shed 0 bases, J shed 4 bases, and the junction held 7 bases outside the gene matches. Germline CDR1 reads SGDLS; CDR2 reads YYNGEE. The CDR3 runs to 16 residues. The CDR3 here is CASSVAGQRGYNEQFF. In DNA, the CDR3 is TGTGCCAGCAGCGTAGCGGGCCAGCGGGGATACAATGAGCAGTTCTTC.

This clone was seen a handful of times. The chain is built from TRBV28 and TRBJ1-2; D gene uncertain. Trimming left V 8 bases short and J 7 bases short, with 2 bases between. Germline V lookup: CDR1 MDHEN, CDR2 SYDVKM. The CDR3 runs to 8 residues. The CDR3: CASGGYTF. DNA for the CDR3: TGTGCCAGCGGTGGCTACACCTTC.

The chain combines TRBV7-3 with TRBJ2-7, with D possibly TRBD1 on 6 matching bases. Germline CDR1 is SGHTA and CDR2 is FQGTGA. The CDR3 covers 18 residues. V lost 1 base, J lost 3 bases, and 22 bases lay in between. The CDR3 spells CASSLKSSTPTGCYEQYF. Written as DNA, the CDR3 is TGTGCCAGCAGCTTAAAGAGCTCGACCCCGACAGGCTGCTACGAGCAGTACTTC. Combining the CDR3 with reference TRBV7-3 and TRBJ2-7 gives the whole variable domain GAGVSQTPSNKVTEKGKYVELRCDPISGHTALYWYRQSLGQGPEFLIYFQGTGAADDSGLPNDRFFAVRPEGSVSTLKIQRTERGDSAVYLCASSLKSSTPTGCYEQYFGPGTRLTVT.

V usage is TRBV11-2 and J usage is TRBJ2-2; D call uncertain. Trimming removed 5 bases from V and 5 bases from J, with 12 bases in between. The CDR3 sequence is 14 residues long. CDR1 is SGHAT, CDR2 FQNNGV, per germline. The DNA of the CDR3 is TGTGCCAGCAGCGTGACCCCTATTACCGGGGAGCTGTTTTTT. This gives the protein CASSVTPITGELFF.

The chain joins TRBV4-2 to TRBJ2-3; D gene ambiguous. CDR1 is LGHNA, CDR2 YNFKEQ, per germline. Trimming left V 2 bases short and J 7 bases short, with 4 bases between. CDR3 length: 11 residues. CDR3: CASSQQYTQYF. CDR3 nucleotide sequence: TGTGCCAGCAGCCAACAATATACGCAGTATTTT.

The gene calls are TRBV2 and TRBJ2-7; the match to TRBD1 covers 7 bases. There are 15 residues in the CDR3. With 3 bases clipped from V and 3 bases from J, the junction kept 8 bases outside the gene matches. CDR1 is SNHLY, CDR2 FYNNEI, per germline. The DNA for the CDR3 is TGTGCCAGCAGTGAGGCACCCGGGACAGTCTACGAGCAGTACTTC. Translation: CASSEAPGTVYEQYF.

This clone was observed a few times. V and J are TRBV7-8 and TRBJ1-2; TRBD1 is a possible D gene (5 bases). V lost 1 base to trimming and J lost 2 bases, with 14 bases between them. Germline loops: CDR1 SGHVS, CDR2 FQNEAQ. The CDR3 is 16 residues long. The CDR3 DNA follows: TGTGCCAGCAGCTTAGAGTTAACGGGACTAAACTATGGCTACACCTTC. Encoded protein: CASSLELTGLNYGYTF.